These 14 T cell receptor beta chains came from one sample sequenced in a study of PD-1 blockade in classical Hodgkin lymphoma. The time point denotes: cycle 4 day 1 (C4D1), after less than 7 weeks of nivolumab. Each patient's relapse followed autologous stem cell transplantation, and brentuximab vedotin exposure varied. The authors purified CD4+ T cells from thawed PBMCs by magnetic negative selection. Libraries were prepared by immunoSEQ multiplex PCR; TCRdb keeps only in-frame clonotypes and omits some of them. The profile shows about 12,000 clones, 88% of them singletons. The sequences come from CD4+ T cells from blood, collected before the fourth cycle of nivolumab. These receptor sequences come from a human donor with classical Hodgkin lymphoma.

This rearrangement joins TRBV5-1 to TRBJ2-1, with a weak D call TRBD2 (6 bases). Germline V gives CDR1 SGHRS, CDR2 YFSETQ. The CDR3 loop spans 14 amino acids. V was clipped by 5 bases and J by 7 bases, with 16 bases between them. CDR3 coding DNA: TGCGCCAGCAGGGGGTACGGGGGAGGTAATGAGCAGTTCTTC. Residues: CASRGYGGGNEQFF.

This clone was found a few times. This chain connects TRBV5-1 to TRBJ2-7; TRBD2 matches 9 bases. The CDR3 has 17 residues. Germline lookup yields CDR1 SGHRS and CDR2 YFSETQ. V lost 2 bases, J lost 0 bases, and 9 bases stayed unmatched. This CDR3 is CASSFRVAGAVSYEQYF. In DNA, the CDR3 is TGCGCCAGCAGCTTTCGGGTAGCGGGGGCCGTCTCCTACGAGCAGTACTTC.

V gene TRBV18 combines with J gene TRBJ2-5; the D gene is possibly TRBD2 (5 bases). From germline, CDR1 is KGHSH and CDR2 LQKENI. Trimming removed 3 bases from V and 5 bases from J, with 16 bases in between. The CDR3 extends over 15 amino acids. The CDR3 DNA sequence: TGTGCCAGCTCACCCTACGGTCTCCCGGGGGAGACCCAGTACTTC. Protein: CASSPYGLPGETQYF.

The rearrangement uses TRBV6-6 and TRBJ1-2; weak D call: TRBD1 (6 bases). V was shortened by 10 bases and J by 4 bases, with 16 bases between the two germline ends. The CDR3 has 13 residues. Germline V CDR1 and CDR2: MNHNY, SVGAGI (reference sequence). DNA for the CDR3: TGTGCCACCCTCCGACAGGTCAGCTATGGCTACACCTTC. It translates to CATLRQVSYGYTF.

The gene calls are TRBV6-1 and TRBJ2-4; D not certain. The CDR3 is made up of 17 amino acids. Germline lookup yields CDR1 MNHNS and CDR2 SASEGT. V was cut by 1 base and J by 0 bases, with 13 bases left in between. CDR3 coding DNA: TGTGCCAGCAGTGAAGAGTTCAGTATACTAGCCAAAAACATTCAGTACTTC. Residues: CASSEEFSILAKNIQYF.

This sequence joins TRBV25-1 and TRBJ2-5; 9 bases are shared with TRBD2. The CDR3 is 14 residues long. Germline CDR1 and CDR2: MGHDK and SYGVNS. V shed 5 bases, J shed 4 bases, and the junction held 5 bases outside the gene matches. For the CDR3, the DNA is TGTGCCAGCAGTTGGAGCGGGAGGACAGAGACCCAGTACTTC. It encodes CASSWSGRTETQYF.

This clone showed up just once. The chain employs TRBV28 and TRBJ2-7; 11 nucleotides agree with TRBD2. The CDR3 covers 15 residues. Germline assignment: CDR1 MDHEN and CDR2 SYDVKM. V lost 3 bases to trimming and J lost 4 bases; unmatched junction nucleotides: 5. CDR3 nucleotides: TGTGCCAGCAGTTTGGTAGCGGGGGGGGAATACGAGCAGTACTTC. This encodes CASSLVAGGEYEQYF.

A single count supports this clone. This chain links TRBV5-4 with TRBJ1-1; D ambiguous. Germline CDR1 is SGHNT and CDR2 is YYREEE (reference sequence). This CDR3 spans 12 amino acids. The V and J ends lost 6 bases and 6 bases respectively, with 12 bases between them. The CDR3 DNA sequence: TGTGCCAGCACCTCGCCCTGGTCTGAAGCTTTCTTT. As protein: CASTSPWSEAFF.

The V gene is TRBV5-4, the J gene TRBJ2-3, with TRBD2 matching 9 bases. Germline assignment: CDR1 SGHNT and CDR2 YYREEE (reference sequence). The CDR3 runs to 15 residues. The J segment lost 6 bases and the V segment lost 4 bases, leaving 9 bases of the junction unmatched. CDR3 sequence: CASSPRGGGGDTQYF. For the CDR3, the DNA is TGTGCCAGCAGCCCCCGCGGGGGGGGAGGGGATACGCAGTATTTT. Variable domain in full (rest from reference TRBV5-4 and TRBJ2-3): ETGVTQSPTHLIKTRGQQVTLRCSSQSGHNTVSWYQQALGQGPQFIFQYYREEENGRGNFPPRFSGLQFPNYSSELNVNALELDDSALYLCASSPRGGGGDTQYFGPGTRLTVL.

The genes are TRBV5-1 and TRBJ2-1; D gene unclear. The germline CDR1 and CDR2 sequences are SGHRS and YFSETQ. With 2 bases removed from V and 10 bases from J, the gap between germline ends came to 10 bases. This CDR3 has 12 residues. The CDR3 nucleotides are TGCGCCAGCAGCTTAGGGTGGGAAGAGCAGTTCTTC. Translated, it gives CASSLGWEEQFF.

This clone was observed a few times. V is TRBV18 and J is TRBJ1-2; D remains ambiguous. The CDR3 consists of 15 residues. Trimming removed 1 base at V and 1 base at J, with 10 bases between. Per the germline V gene, CDR1 is KGHSH and CDR2 is LQKENI. CDR3 sequence: CASSPRQNYNYGYTF. The CDR3 DNA sequence: TGTGCCAGCTCACCACGACAAAATTATAACTATGGCTACACCTTC.

This clone appeared a single time. V gene TRBV6-1 combines with J gene TRBJ2-7; D gene ambiguous. V lost 1 base, J lost 3 bases, and 7 bases lay in between. The germline gives CDR1 MNHNS, CDR2 SASEGT. The CDR3 consists of 13 residues. CDR3 residues: CASSEVYYYEQYF. CDR3 DNA: TGTGCCAGCAGTGAAGTGTATTACTACGAGCAGTACTTC.

This clone was detected once. The chain recombines TRBV9 with TRBJ2-1; 7 bases align to TRBD2. The CDR3 covers 14 residues. V was pared by 4 bases and J by 4 bases, with 5 bases of the junction left unmatched. Per the germline V gene, CDR1 is SGDLS and CDR2 is YYNGEE. CDR3 amino acids: CASSSSAGYNEQFF. CDR3 coding DNA: TGTGCCAGCAGCTCCTCAGCGGGGTACAATGAGCAGTTCTTC.

This rearrangement joins TRBV27 to TRBJ1-2; D gene ambiguous. V was clipped by 8 bases and J by 9 bases, with 22 bases between them. The CDR3 runs 14 residues. CDR1 is MNHEY, CDR2 SMNVEV, per germline (reference sequence). In DNA form, the CDR3 reads TGTGCCAGCGGGCGGAACCTGGGATCCGGAAGCTACACCTTC. It codes for CASGRNLGSGSYTF.